In its sample, the clone carrying this TCR beta chain was seen once. Its antigen is undetermined. This record comes from a study of OX40 agonist ivuxolimab in advanced cancers. About the research overall: Patients' therapy was ivuxolimab, an antibody that acts as an agonist of OX40 (CD134). Previous treatment with anti-PD-1, anti-PD-L1 or anti-CTLA-4 therapy was allowed; over 35% had received some.

Study-level findings and limits: Expanded peripheral T cells had an undetermined antigen specificity.

CDR3 length: 15 residues. The ends were cut back, 0 bases at V and 2 bases at J, with 12 bases in the middle. Germline V gene sequence: CDR1 SGDLS, CDR2 YYNGEE. The data were produced by immunoSEQ multiplex PCR, yet TCRdb's version contains in-frame clones alone and is incomplete. The profile covers around 26,000 clones, with around 86% appearing a single time and 45% to 60% taken by the ten largest. The TCR originated in an adult with an advanced solid tumor such as melanoma, head and neck, liver or kidney cancer. The specimen comprised CD4+ or CD8+ T cells sorted from blood, sampled in a trial of the OX40 agonist ivuxolimab. The V and J genes are TRBV9 and TRBJ2-7; D call uncertain. The CDR3 coding sequence is TGTGCCAGCAGCGTAGGAGGCGGCGACACCTACGAGCAGTACTTC. This gives the protein CASSVGGGDTYEQYF. Together with reference TRBV9 and TRBJ2-7, the CDR3 gives the full variable domain: DSGVTQTPKHLITATGQRVTLRCSPRSGDLSVYWYQQSLDQGLQFLIQYYNGEERAKGNILERFSAQQFPDLHSELNLSSLELGDSALYFCASSVGGGDTYEQYFGPGTRLTVT.